The 17 T cell receptor beta chains presented below share a single source sample, sequenced in a study of blood T cell repertoires in COVID-19. Method: immunoSEQ multiplex PCR; TCRdb's copy keeps in-frame clones and lacks some. The sample has hundreds of thousands of clones, 85% seen once. The sequenced sample consisted of PBMCs or T cells enriched from blood (not recorded which). The receptors stem from a woman in her twenties or thirties who had been exposed to COVID-19.

This clone has just one count. The chain combines TRBV21-1 with TRBJ2-3; the table assigns TRBD2, which was not confirmed against the DNA. TRBV21-1 is given as a pseudogene. The CDR3 totals 17 residues. This CDR3 reads CAPSGTSGRSFTDTQYF. Written as DNA, the CDR3 is TGTGCCCCCAGTGGAACTAGCGGGAGAAGTTTCACAGATACGCAGTATTTT.

The chain uses TRBV6-5 and TRBJ2-5; 9 bases map to TRBD1. This CDR3 contains 15 residues. Losses at the gene ends were 7 bases for V and 4 bases for J; bases not matched to a gene: 10. Per the germline V gene, CDR1 is MNHEY and CDR2 is SVGAGI. In DNA form, the CDR3 reads TGTGCCAGCAATGTGGACAGGGGAAGCTTAGAGACCCAGTACTTC. Translation: CASNVDRGSLETQYF.

CDR3 bases: TGTGCCAGCAGCGTAGCTGGGAGGTGGAATGAGCAGTTCTTC. Its translation is CASSVAGRWNEQFF. The rearrangement uses TRBV9 and TRBJ2-1, with D possibly TRBD2 on 6 matching bases. Deletions cut 0 bases from V and 7 bases from J, with 11 bases between. This CDR3 is 14 amino acids long. Germline CDR1 and CDR2: SGDLS and YYNGEE.

The chain employs TRBV7-6 and TRBJ2-3, with D uncertain. V dropped 3 bases and J dropped 4 bases, with 11 bases sitting between them. CDR1 is SGHVS, CDR2 FNYEAQ, per germline. The CDR3 sequence is 14 residues long. The CDR3: CASSFHPVADTQYF. CDR3 DNA sequence: TGTGCCAGCAGCTTTCATCCGGTTGCAGATACGCAGTATTTT.

This clone has only one observation. This chain joins TRBV9 and TRBJ2-3; tentative D call: TRBD2 (6 bases). Trimming stripped 0 bases from V and 2 bases from J, with 10 bases between. CDR3 size: 15 residues. Germline CDR1 is SGDLS and CDR2 is YYNGEE. CDR3 coding DNA: TGTGCCAGCAGCGTAGGACTAGGGCCCACAGATACGCAGTATTTT. As protein: CASSVGLGPTDTQYF.

This clone was counted once. The rearrangement joins TRBV7-6 to TRBJ2-1; possible D gene TRBD2, 5 bases. Trimming took 0 bases from V and 2 from J, leaving 20 bases between them. Germline V lookup: CDR1 SGHVS, CDR2 FNYEAQ. CDR3 size: 19 residues. This CDR3 is CASSLASVLEPATYNEQFF. The DNA of the CDR3 is TGTGCCAGCAGCTTAGCTTCCGTACTAGAGCCGGCTACCTACAATGAGCAGTTCTTC.

This chain uses TRBV9 with TRBJ2-7, with 7 bases lining up with TRBD1. Trimming at V came to 0 bases and at J to 1 base, leaving 13 bases not matched to a gene. The CDR3 spans 18 residues. Germline CDR1 reads SGDLS; CDR2 reads YYNGEE. The CDR3 bases are TGTGCCAGCAGCGTAGGAAAGGACAGGTTAACTTTGTCCTACGAGCAGTACTTC. It translates to CASSVGKDRLTLSYEQYF. The entire variable domain, with the rest obtained from reference TRBV9 and TRBJ2-7, is as follows: DSGVTQTPKHLITATGQRVTLRCSPRSGDLSVYWYQQSLDQGLQFLIQYYNGEERAKGNILERFSAQQFPDLHSELNLSSLELGDSALYFCASSVGKDRLTLSYEQYFGPGTRLTVT.

This rearrangement joins TRBV12-3 or TRBV12-4 to TRBJ2-5; weak D call: TRBD1 (6 bases). V was pared by 7 bases and J by 5 bases, with 14 bases between. The CDR3 has 13 amino acids. Here the CDR3 DNA reads TGTGCCAGCATCCGGGGCCAGGGGGAGACCCAGTACTTC. Its translation: CASIRGQGETQYF.

The gene calls are TRBV11-1 and TRBJ2-2; possibly TRBD1 for D (5 bases). The germline gives CDR1 SGHAT, CDR2 FQDESV (reference sequence). Trimming removed 1 base from V and 3 bases from J, with 12 bases in between. The CDR3 is 16 residues long. DNA for the CDR3: TGTGCCAGCAGCTTAGGGTCAGGGATCGACACCGGGGAGCTGTTTTTT. This translates into CASSLGSGIDTGELFF.

The chain employs TRBV27 and TRBJ2-2; the D gene is possibly TRBD2 (5 bases). V was clipped by 7 bases and J by 5 bases, with 14 bases between them. There are 14 residues in the CDR3. Germline loops: CDR1 MNHEY, CDR2 SMNVEV (reference sequence). CDR3 in amino acids: CASIDLGRTGELFF. CDR3 nucleotides: TGTGCCAGCATCGACTTAGGGAGAACCGGGGAGCTGTTTTTT.

The chain couples TRBV4-3 to TRBJ2-7; TRBD2 matches 7 bases. Germline trimming cut 4 bases from V and 1 base from J; bases unmatched to any gene: 7. The CDR3 spans 15 residues. Germline V gene data show CDR1 as LGHNA and CDR2 as YSLEER. CDR3 bases: TGCGCCAGCAGCCCGGTGGCGGGGGATTCCTACGAGCAGTACTTC. This gives the protein CASSPVAGDSYEQYF.

The sample holds a few counts of this clone. The genes are TRBV12-2 and TRBJ2-5; TRBD2 is taken as the D call from the table, unchecked against the DNA. TRBV12-2 is noted as a pseudogene. This CDR3 has 19 residues. The CDR3 bases are TGTGCAAGTCGCTTAGCTGAGGGGATAGCGGGAGGGCTATGGGAGACCCAGTACTTC. Translation gives CASRLAEGIAGGLWETQYF.

The genes are TRBV29-1 and TRBJ1-2, with D maybe TRBD1 (5 bases). This CDR3 is built from 13 residues. The germline V gene has CDR1 SQVTM and CDR2 ANQGSEA. V lost 4 bases and J 0 bases, leaving 9 bases between the germline ends. Written as DNA, the CDR3 is TGCAGCGTTGGTGCCAGGGCTAACTATGGCTACACCTTC. As protein: CSVGARANYGYTF.

The chain carries TRBV28 and TRBJ1-1, with 7 nucleotides matching TRBD1. There are 13 residues in the CDR3. The V gene end was trimmed by 5 bases and the J gene end by 7 bases; junction bases not matched to a gene: 7. Germline CDR1 reads MDHEN; CDR2 reads SYDVKM. The CDR3 loop reads CASSLGQVYEAFF. CDR3 DNA: TGTGCCAGCAGTCTCGGACAGGTCTATGAAGCTTTCTTT.

This chain joins TRBV7-2 and TRBJ2-3; 10 bases line up with TRBD2. CDR1 is SGHTA and CDR2 is FQGNSA in the germline V gene. Trimming took 4 bases from V and 4 from J; bases not matched to a gene: 11. The CDR3 spans 17 residues. The CDR3 DNA is TGTGCCAGCAGCTCCTCTCTAGCGGGGGTGGGGCCAGATACGCAGTATTTT. Translating gives CASSSSLAGVGPDTQYF.

The V gene is TRBV21-1, the J gene TRBJ1-4. TRBV21-1 is tagged as a pseudogene. The CDR3 is made up of 15 amino acids. CDR3 bases: TGTGCCAGCAGCAAAGTTGGACTAGTCCCGGAAAAACTGTTTTTT. The encoded protein is CASSKVGLVPEKLFF.

This chain uses TRBV14 with TRBJ2-7; D gene ambiguous. V was pared by 1 base and J by 4 bases, with 8 bases between. Per germline, CDR1 SGHDN and CDR2 FVKESK. The CDR3 is 13 residues long. This CDR3 reads CASSQAQSYEQYF. The CDR3 bases are TGTGCCAGCAGCCAAGCACAGTCTTACGAGCAGTACTTC.